A selection of T cell receptor beta chains follows, all from one sample in a study of blood T cell repertoires in COVID-19. TCRdb keeps only in-frame clones here, not all; method: immunoSEQ multiplex PCR. The sample consists of 230,000 or so clones, roughly 89% of them appearing once. Sample: PBMCs or T cells enriched from blood (not recorded which). All receptors derive from a woman in her forties with acute COVID-19. CDR3s include the opening cysteine and the closing phenylalanine or tryptophan. A D gene is named only where the DNA matches it firmly. The listing skips clone size in some rows; elsewhere it reads once, few, many or a size class.

>-|TRBJ1-1|TRBV7-2|15|TRBD1
TGTGCCAGCAGCTGGGACAGGGCTATGAACACTGAAGCTTTCTTT
CASSWDRAMNTEAFF
>-|TRBJ1-6|TRBV10-3|15|-
TGTGCCATCAGTGAGGTGAACTACCCCCATTCACCCCTCCACTTT
CAISEVNYPHSPLHF
>-|TRBJ2-2|TRBV2|14|-
TGTGCCAGCAGTGCACAGGGTCACACCGGGGAGCTGTTTTTT
CASSAQGHTGELFF
>-|TRBJ1-5|TRBV2|15|-
TGTGCCAGCAGTGAAGGACAGGCACACAATCAGCCCCAGCATTTT
CASSEGQAHNQPQHF
>-|TRBJ1-6|TRBV10-3|14|TRBD1
TGTGCCATCAGTGCAGGGGGAAACAATTCACCCCTCCACTTT
CAISAGGNNSPLHF
>-|TRBJ1-2|TRBV19|13|-
TGTGCCAGTATAGGTCGGCAGGACTATGGCTACACCTTC
CASIGRQDYGYTF
>-|TRBJ2-2|TRBV6-6|19|TRBD2
TGTGCCAGCAGTCTTACTCCGGGACTAGCGGGGGGAAGGACCGGGGAGCTGTTTTTT
CASSLTPGLAGGRTGELFF
>many|TRBJ1-4|TRBV5-6|18|TRBD1
TGTGCCAGGAAGAACCTAGGGACAGCCGACGCAACTAATGAAAAACTGTTTTTT
CARKNLGTADATNEKLFF
>-|TRBJ2-1|TRBV7-9|16|TRBD1
TGTGCCAGCAGCTCGGGACAGGTTCTCCTTTACAATGAGCAGTTCTTC
CASSSGQVLLYNEQFF
>-|TRBJ1-1|TRBV19|15|TRBD1
TGTGCCAGTAGTGCCTGGACAGGGATGAACACTGAAGCTTTCTTT
CASSAWTGMNTEAFF
>-|TRBJ2-2|TRBV7-9|14|TRBD2
TGTGCCAGCAGCCCAAGCGGGGTCACCGGGGAGCTGTTTTTT
CASSPSGVTGELFF
>once|TRBJ1-4|TRBV5-6|12|-
TGTGCCAGCAGCTTGCTAGATGAAAAACTGTTTTTT
CASSLLDEKLFF
>-|TRBJ1-5|TRBV5-1|15|TRBD1
TGCGCCAGCAGCCCGACAGGGGCTGGAGTTCAGCCCCAGCATTTT
CASSPTGAGVQPQHF
>few|TRBJ2-7|TRBV19|15|-
TGTGCCAGTAGTATAGGTCCCGAGAGCTCCTACGAGCAGTACTTC
CASSIGPESSYEQYF
>-|TRBJ1-5|TRBV19|18|TRBD1
TGTGCCAGTAGTACCCTGACAGGGGGCGATGGTGGCAATCAGCCCCAGCATTTT
CASSTLTGGDGGNQPQHF
>once|TRBJ2-3|TRBV10-1|14|-
TGCGCCAGCAGTATGGGACTTTTCACAGATACGCAGTATTTT
CASSMGLFTDTQYF
>few|TRBJ2-2|TRBV9|14|-
TGTGCCAGCAGCGTAGAGGCGGTCACCGGGGAGCTGTTTTTT
CASSVEAVTGELFF
>-|TRBJ1-1|TRBV29-1|13|-
TGCAGCGCGAGCAGGGTGAAGGCCACTGAAGCTTTCTTT
CSASRVKATEAFF
>-|TRBJ2-1|TRBV21-1|20|-
TGTGCCAGCAGCAAAGTTTCGGGGGGCCTAAGTTACCACGCCTACAATGAGCAGTTCTTC
CASSKVSGGLSYHAYNEQFF
>few|TRBJ2-7|TRBV9|13|TRBD1
TGTGCCAGCAGCTCCCAGGGGGCCTACGAGCAGTACTTC
CASSSQGAYEQYF